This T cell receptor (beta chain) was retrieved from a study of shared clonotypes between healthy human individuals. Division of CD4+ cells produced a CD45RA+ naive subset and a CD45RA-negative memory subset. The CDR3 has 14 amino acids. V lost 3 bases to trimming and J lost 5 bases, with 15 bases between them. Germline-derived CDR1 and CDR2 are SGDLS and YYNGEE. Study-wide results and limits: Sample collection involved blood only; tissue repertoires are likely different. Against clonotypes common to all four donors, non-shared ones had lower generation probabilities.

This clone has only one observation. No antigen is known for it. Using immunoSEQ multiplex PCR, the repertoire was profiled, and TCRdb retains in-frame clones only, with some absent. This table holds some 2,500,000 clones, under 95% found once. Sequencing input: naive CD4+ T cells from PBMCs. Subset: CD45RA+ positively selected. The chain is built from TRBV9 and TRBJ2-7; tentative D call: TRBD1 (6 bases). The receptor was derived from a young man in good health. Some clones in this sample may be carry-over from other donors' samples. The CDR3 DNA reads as TGTGCCAGCAGCGCGACAGGTGGGGGCCACGAGCAGTACTTC. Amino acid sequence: CASSATGGGHEQYF.